This T cell receptor beta chain was identified during a study of identical twins. The cDNA had a unique molecular identifier and a template-switch universal primer site. A single record per CDR3 protein comes from TCRdb applying MiXCR to the 5' RACE reads. Of about 530,000 distinct CDR3 sequences listed, 20% to 25% were seen once; the top ten hold about 0.5%. Deletions cut 4 bases from V and 2 bases from J, with 12 bases between. Germline values: CDR1 SGHKS, CDR2 YYEKEE (reference sequence). The CDR3 runs to 14 residues. Turning to this clonotype: Its antigen is as yet unknown.

Study-wide points: Shared out-of-frame alpha sequences (those common to twins) showed excess low generation probability.

Another study also made use of these data, one on yellow fever vaccine responses in identical twins. This second report adds: Reportedly, the T cell response mounted by twins to vaccine seemed partly convergent, partly personalized.

This chain joins TRBV5-5 and TRBJ1-2, with no clear D. The sample taken for sequencing was CD4+ T cells sorted from blood. The clonotype was recovered from a woman aged 18-29 years in good health. In nucleotides, the CDR3 is TGTGCCAGCAGCACAGCTTCCCAGAACTATGGCTACACCTTC. Translated, it gives CASSTASQNYGYTF.